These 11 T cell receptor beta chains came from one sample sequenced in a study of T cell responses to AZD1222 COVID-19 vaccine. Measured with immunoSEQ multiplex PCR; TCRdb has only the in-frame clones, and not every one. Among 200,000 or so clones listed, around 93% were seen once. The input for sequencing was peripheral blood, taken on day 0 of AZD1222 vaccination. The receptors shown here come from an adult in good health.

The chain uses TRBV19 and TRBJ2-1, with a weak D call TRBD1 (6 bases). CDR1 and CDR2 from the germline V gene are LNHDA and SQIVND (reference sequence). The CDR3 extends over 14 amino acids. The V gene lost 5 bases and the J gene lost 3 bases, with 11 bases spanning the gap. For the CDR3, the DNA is TGTGCCAGTAGTCCACAGGGTTTCTACAATGAGCAGTTCTTC. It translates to CASSPQGFYNEQFF.

The CDR3 DNA reads TGTGCCAGCAGTTTTGGGTTCAGTTATCAGCCCCAGCATTTT. This codes for CASSFGFSYQPQHF. The chain couples TRBV28 to TRBJ1-5, with no clear D. Trimming shortened V by 3 bases and J by 5 bases, and 11 bases separated the two germline ends. Per the germline V gene, CDR1 is MDHEN and CDR2 is SYDVKM. This CDR3 spans 14 amino acids.

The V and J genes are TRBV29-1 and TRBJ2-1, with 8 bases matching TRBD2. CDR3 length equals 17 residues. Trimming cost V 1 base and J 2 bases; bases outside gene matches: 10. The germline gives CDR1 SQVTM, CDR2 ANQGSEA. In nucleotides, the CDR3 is TGCAGCGTTGAAGGGGAGACGGCGGGGGGCACCTACAATGAGCAGTTCTTC. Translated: CSVEGETAGGTYNEQFF.

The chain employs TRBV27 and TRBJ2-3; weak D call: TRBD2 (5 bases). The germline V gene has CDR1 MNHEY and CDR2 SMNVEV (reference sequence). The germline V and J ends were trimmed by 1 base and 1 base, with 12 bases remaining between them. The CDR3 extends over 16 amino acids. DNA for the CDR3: TGTGCCAGCAGTTTATATAGAGGGATGGGCACAGATACGCAGTATTTT. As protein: CASSLYRGMGTDTQYF.

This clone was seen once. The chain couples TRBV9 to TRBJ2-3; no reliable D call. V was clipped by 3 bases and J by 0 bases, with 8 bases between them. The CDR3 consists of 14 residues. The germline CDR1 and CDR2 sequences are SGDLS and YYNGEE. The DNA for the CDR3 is TGTGCCAGCAGCGCCGAGGTGAGCACAGATACGCAGTATTTT. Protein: CASSAEVSTDTQYF.

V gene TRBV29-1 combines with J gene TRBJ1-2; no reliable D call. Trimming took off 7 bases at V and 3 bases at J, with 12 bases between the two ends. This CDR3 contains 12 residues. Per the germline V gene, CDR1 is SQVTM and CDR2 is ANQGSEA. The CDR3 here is CSDTTSHYGYTF. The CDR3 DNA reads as TGCAGCGACACAACCAGTCACTATGGCTACACCTTC.

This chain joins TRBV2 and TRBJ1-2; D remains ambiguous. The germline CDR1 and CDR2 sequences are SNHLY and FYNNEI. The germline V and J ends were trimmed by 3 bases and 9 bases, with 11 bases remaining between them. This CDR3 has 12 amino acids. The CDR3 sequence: CASSDLRNSYTF. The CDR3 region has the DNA TGTGCCAGCAGTGATCTCCGAAATAGCTACACCTTC.

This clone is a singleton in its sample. The CDR3 region is CASSLAGSGSSYNEQFF. CDR3 bases: TGTGCCAGCAGCTTAGCAGGGAGCGGGAGCTCCTACAATGAGCAGTTCTTC. The J gene is TRBJ2-1, the V gene TRBV7-2; the match to TRBD2 covers 8 bases. CDR1 SGHTA and CDR2 FQGNSA come from the germline V gene. The ends lost 0 bases at V and 0 bases at J; junction bases unmatched: 4. This CDR3 has 17 amino acids.

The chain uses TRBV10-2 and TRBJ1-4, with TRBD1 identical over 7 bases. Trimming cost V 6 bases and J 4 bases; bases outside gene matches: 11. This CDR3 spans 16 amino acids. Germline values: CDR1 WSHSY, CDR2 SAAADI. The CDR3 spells CASSERTGVGNEKLFF. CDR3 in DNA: TGCGCCAGCAGCGAAAGAACAGGGGTGGGTAATGAAAAACTGTTTTTT.

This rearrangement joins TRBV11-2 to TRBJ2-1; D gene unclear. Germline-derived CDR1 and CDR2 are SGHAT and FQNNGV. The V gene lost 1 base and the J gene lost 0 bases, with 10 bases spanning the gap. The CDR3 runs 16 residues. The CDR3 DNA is TGTGCCAGCAGCTTAGGAGGCCTAATCTCCTACAATGAGCAGTTCTTC. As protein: CASSLGGLISYNEQFF. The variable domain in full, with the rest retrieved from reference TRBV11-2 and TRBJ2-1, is EAGVAQSPRYKIIEKRQSVAFWCNPISGHATLYWYQQILGQGPKLLIQFQNNGVVDDSQLPKDRFSAERLKGVDSTLKIQPAKLEDSAVYLCASSLGGLISYNEQFFGPGTRLTVL.

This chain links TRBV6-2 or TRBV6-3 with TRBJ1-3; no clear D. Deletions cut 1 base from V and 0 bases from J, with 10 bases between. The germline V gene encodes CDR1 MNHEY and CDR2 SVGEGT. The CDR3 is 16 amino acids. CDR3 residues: CASSYWAGYSGNTIYF. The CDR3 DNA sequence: TGTGCCAGCAGTTACTGGGCCGGATACTCTGGAAACACCATATATTTT.